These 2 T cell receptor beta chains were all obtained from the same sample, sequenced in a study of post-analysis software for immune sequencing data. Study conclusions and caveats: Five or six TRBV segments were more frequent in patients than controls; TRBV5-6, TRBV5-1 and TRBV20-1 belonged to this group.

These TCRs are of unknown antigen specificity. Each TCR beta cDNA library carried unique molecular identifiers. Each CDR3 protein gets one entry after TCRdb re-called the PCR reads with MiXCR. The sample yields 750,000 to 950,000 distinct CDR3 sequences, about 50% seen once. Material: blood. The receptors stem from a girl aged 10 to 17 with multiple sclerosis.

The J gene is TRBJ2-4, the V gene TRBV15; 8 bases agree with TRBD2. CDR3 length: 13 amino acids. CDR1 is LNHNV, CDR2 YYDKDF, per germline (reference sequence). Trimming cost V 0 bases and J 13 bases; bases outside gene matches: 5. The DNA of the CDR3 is TGTGCCACCAGCAGAGAACTAGCGGATGAGCAGTACTTC. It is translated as CATSRELADEQYF.

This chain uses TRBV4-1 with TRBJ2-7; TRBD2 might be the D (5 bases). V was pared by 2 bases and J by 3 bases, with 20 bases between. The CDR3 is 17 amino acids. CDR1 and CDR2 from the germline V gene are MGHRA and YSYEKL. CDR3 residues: CASSQYFDAGWSYEQYF. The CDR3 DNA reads TGCGCCAGCAGCCAATATTTCGATGCGGGTTGGAGCTACGAGCAGTACTTC.